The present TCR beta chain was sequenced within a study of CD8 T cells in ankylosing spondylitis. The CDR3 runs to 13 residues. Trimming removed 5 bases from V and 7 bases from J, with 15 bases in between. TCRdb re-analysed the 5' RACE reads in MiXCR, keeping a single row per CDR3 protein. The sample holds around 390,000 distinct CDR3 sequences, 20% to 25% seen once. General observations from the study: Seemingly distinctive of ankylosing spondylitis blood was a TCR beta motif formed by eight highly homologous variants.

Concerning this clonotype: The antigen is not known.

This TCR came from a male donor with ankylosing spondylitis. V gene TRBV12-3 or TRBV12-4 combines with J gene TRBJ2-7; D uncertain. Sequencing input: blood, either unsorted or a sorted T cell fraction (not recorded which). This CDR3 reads CASSHPGGREQYF. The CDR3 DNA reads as TGTGCCAGCAGTCACCCGGGTGGTAGGGAGCAGTACTTC.